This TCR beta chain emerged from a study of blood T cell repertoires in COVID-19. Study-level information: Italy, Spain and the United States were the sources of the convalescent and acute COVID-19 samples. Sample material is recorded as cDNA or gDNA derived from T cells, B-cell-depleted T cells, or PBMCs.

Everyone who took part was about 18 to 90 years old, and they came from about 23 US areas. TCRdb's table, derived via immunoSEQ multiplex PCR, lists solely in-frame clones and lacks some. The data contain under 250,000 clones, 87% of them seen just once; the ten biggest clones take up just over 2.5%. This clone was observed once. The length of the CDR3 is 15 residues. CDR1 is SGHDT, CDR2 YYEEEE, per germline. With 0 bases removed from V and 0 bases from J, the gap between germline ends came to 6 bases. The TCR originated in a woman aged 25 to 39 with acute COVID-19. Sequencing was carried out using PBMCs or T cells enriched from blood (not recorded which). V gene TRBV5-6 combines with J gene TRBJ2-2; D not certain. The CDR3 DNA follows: TGTGCCAGCAGCTTGGATCTTCCGAACACCGGGGAGCTGTTTTTT. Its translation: CASSLDLPNTGELFF.